The subject of this entry is one T cell receptor (beta chain). The specificity of this receptor is unknown. The sample is drawn from a study of cytomegalovirus exposure and HLA in healthy donors (dated by TCRdb to 2017 to 2019). For the study in its entirety: According to an earlier analysis of a few hundred of the donors, about 179 million T cells yielded 117 million unique TCR beta sequences and about 300 Gb of sequence data. Of the 350 to 450 genotyped donors, 65% to 90% fell in the genetic ancestry cluster associated with self-reported Caucasian donors. On average, 235,054 unique TCR beta nucleotide sequences were sequenced per donor among about 400 genotyped donors of the cohort, with around 19% of those sequences being non-productive. The number of typed donors differed by locus: roughly 629-630 for A, B, C, DRB1 and DQB1; 522 for DQA1; approximately 610 for DPA1; and about 450 for DPB1. Both class I and class II loci were covered by HLA typing, at four-digit resolution. Roughly five DR-DQ haplotypes were handled as single units for association and clustering, since linkage in the cohort was strong. Around 320 gigabases of sequencing data and some 85 million unique TCR sequences were included in an early release covering roughly 700 HLA-typed donors. Rather than drawing on any new phenotypic data, the later analysis identified candidate immune exposures from TCR beta sequences and the way those sequences occurred across donors. Donor age, sex, ethnicity and CMV serostatus were compiled together with the repertoire data. A separate validation cohort of 90 to 150 different subjects was used in addition to the approximately 700-subject first cohort. A later analysis re-analyzed previously published TCR beta repertoires from 500 to 700 donors and added high-resolution HLA genotyping to study TCR occurrence patterns. A later genetic analysis used genome-wide SNP genotypes for about 65% of the roughly 700 donors, treating that subset as a discovery cohort. The study used immunosequencing to profile the T cell repertoires of about 670 subjects and linked those repertoires to cytomegalovirus serostatus. The study was designed to test whether signatures of past pathogen exposure could be identified by cataloging public T cell receptors. Every repertoire in the discovery cohort had been generated on one and the same sequencing platform. To decide whether each TCR beta V gene segment behaved as functional or pseudogenic, an earlier analysis of several hundred of the donors relied on high-throughput TCR beta sequencing. To predict cytomegalovirus infection status, the study combined high-throughput TCR immunosequencing, statistical association of individual TCRs with disease status, and machine learning.

V sheds 0 bases and J sheds 0 bases, leaving 6 bases between their ends. The CDR3 measures 14 amino acids from cysteine to phenylalanine. The kept DNA is CDR3 alone, 42 bases in frame from the first base. CDR1 and CDR2 are drawn from the germline V gene: KGHSH, LQKENI. The study at large found these results: In a later analysis, HLA-associated TCR beta chains were found to be more clonally expanded and to have lower generation probabilities than equally common non-associated chains. Immune exposure information for the cohort was limited to CMV serostatus. According to a later analysis, most CMV-associated TCR beta chains appeared to be HLA-restricted, and the HLA associations seemed to be driven largely by CMV exposure. In this cohort, only TCR beta chains were sequenced, and detectable features were limited by the absence of alpha or paired-chain data. In a later analysis, several top co-occurrence clusters were reported to appear linked to parvovirus B19, influenza, CMV and Epstein-Barr virus. It was suggested by the authors that the approach could potentially be generalized to other disease states and immunological phenotypes. Roughly uniform sequencing depth across donors was assumed in presence/absence analyses, although this assumption may not hold. HLA typing was unavailable for some donors at each locus, so association tests used only the typed subset. In an earlier analysis of some 500 of the donors, most TCR beta V segments appeared in productive rearrangements about 87% or about 30% of the time, broadly matching IMGT annotations. Assigning TCR associations to individual alleles was difficult when HLA alleles, especially DR and DQ, strongly co-occurred. The 87-base-pair reads could not distinguish some IMGT-functional V segments, including TRBV6-2 and TRBV6-3, so those segments were excluded. A further reported finding was that TCR beta sequences accurately predicted the HLA-A and HLA-B alleles for most subjects in the first cohort. In vitro tests confirmed that three of the cytomegalovirus-associated TCR beta chains recognize cytomegalovirus antigens. In a later genetic analysis, fewer N-insertions in productive TCRs were reported among donors in an Asian-associated ancestry cluster than the roughly 700-donor mean. In a later analysis, 15,000 to 20,000 TCR beta sequences were associated with specific HLA alleles at a false discovery rate of 0.05. A later analysis found that TCR association rates varied across HLA loci, with DRB1 alleles showing the most associated TCRs and HLA-C alleles the fewest. The study gave a list of around 170 TCR beta chains associated with cytomegalovirus. The earlier analysis of about 600 of the donors excluded approximately 15 rarely observed V segments, including chromosome 9 orphons, because counts were too low. Most TCR sequences were seen in very few donors, while some public TCRs were found in many individuals. V-gene and J-gene trimming of TCR beta chains was associated with a missense DCLRE1C variant in a later genetic analysis, and the association was replicated in an independent cohort. Linkage disequilibrium might explain the correlated functional status among segregating V segments, but an unknown experimental factor could not be ruled out. A cluster of highly shared sequence variants was judged likely to be a technical artifact of the sequencing pipeline. Cytomegalovirus status was reported to be diagnosed by the classifier with high specificity and sensitivity in both the original and validation cohorts.

In total, fewer than 750 healthy bone marrow donors made up the cohort. All cohort members were sampled while nominally healthy, although unrecorded immune exposures were likely present. The donor tested CMV seronegative and was one of the 352 seronegative cohort members. A peripheral blood sample was collected from each donor, and TCR beta sequencing was performed on peripheral blood mononuclear cells. The Qiagen DNeasy Blood Extraction Kit was used to extract genomic DNA from the blood cell samples. Library preparation was by the immunoSEQ multiplex PCR assay. For the multiplex PCR, a mixture combining 60 forward primers for TCR Vbeta segments and 13 reverse primers for TCR Jbeta segments was used. A multiplex PCR assay on genomic DNA amplified the CDR3 region of rearranged TCR beta genes. The Illumina HiSeq System was used to sequence the amplified TCR beta libraries as 87-base-pair reads. As for how the authors treated the data: In a later analysis, some 80 million unique TCR beta chains were counted across the 666 repertoires, and around 10 million of these chains were shared by at least two donors. Raw reads were error-corrected and collapsed into unique sequences with a nearest-neighbor algorithm that merged closely related sequences to remove PCR and sequencing errors. CDR3 sequences were aligned to IMGT reference sequences to assign V, D and J gene segments. For a sequence to be retained, at least a six-nucleotide match to both a V gene segment and a J gene segment was required. Rearrangements were called productive when the CDR3 lacked stop codons and stayed in frame with V and J; all others were non-productive. CDR3 was defined according to IMGT convention as the region running from the second conserved V-encoded cysteine to the conserved J-encoded phenylalanine. In an earlier analysis of around 540 of the donors, sequences lacking an unambiguous match to a single V gene segment were excluded. An earlier analysis of a few hundred of the donors classified V segments as functional when productive rearrangements were above 56.7% and as segregating when the standard deviation between donors was above 5%. A statistical classification framework was built to diagnose cytomegalovirus status from the catalog of TCR beta chain sequences. V and J gene assignment, in a later analysis, came from comparing TCR nucleotide sequences with IMGT/GENE-DB human TR gene sequences. The TCRdist pipeline was used in a later analysis to assign CDR3 sequences and most-parsimonious VDJ recombination scenarios. In a later analysis, each TCR beta chain was defined by its CDR3 amino acid sequence together with its V-gene family, and reads lacking a unique V-gene family were excluded. A later analysis removed 500 to 600 highly shared, low-generation-probability nucleotide sequences to deal with suspected cross-contamination and a sequencing artifact. A later analysis calculated a clonal expansion index for each public chain from normalized within-repertoire ranks of inferred template counts. In a later analysis, generation probabilities were computed with a VDJ recombination model fitted to out-of-frame rearrangements, and the resulting probabilities were checked against IGoR. In a later analysis, TCR-TCR, TCR-HLA and TCR-CMV co-occurrence was scored with hypergeometric tests, and a repertoire-size bias correction was applied to TCR pairs. To estimate false discovery rates, a later analysis permuted the HLA or CMV assignments 20 times. In a later analysis, co-occurring TCRs were grouped with DBSCAN, and TCRdist sequence similarity was added when clustering was performed within HLA-allele-positive subsets. Repertoires with fewer than 30,000 or more than 120,000 public chains, plus five repertoires with anomalous nucleotide sharing, were excluded from co-occurrence clustering. The table was pulled from immuneACCESS by TCRdb, which kept in-frame rearrangements only. Such tables lose some clones; where checked, under half of the loss comes from unresolved V genes, and the rest has no known cause. V and J calls and clone size come straight from that table; D and trimming were deduced from the DNA. The record for this sample contains 60,000 to 70,000 clones. Jointly, the top ten make up 15% to 20% of the sample.

The TCR comes from a boy aged 5-17 years in good health and CMV-seronegative. The receptor chain draws on TRBV18 and TRBJ2-7, with the D gene not clear enough to name. Sequenced input: PBMCs. This receptor carries the CDR3 CASSPPLSSYEQYF. The DNA is as follows: TGTGCCAGCTCACCACCGTTGAGCTCCTACGAGCAGTACTTC. The variable domain in full, with residues beyond the CDR3 obtained from the reference TRBV18 and TRBJ2-7 genes, is NAGVMQNPRHLVRRRGQEARLRCSPMKGHSHVYWYRQLPEEGLKFMVYLQKENIIDESGMPKERFSAEFPKEGPSILRIQQVVRGDSAAYFCASSPPLSSYEQYFGPGTRLTVT.